This paragraph covers one T cell receptor (beta chain) sequence. Unique molecular identifiers were used in preparing the TCRbeta library. TCRdb re-called the PCR reads through MiXCR, storing one row per CDR3 protein. This repertoire shows almost 500,000 distinct CDR3 sequences, around 12% found once; its top ten account for less than 6.5%. Germline CDR1 is GTSNPN and CDR2 is SVGIG (reference sequence). The CDR3 runs 13 residues. V was pared by 0 bases and J by 5 bases, with 8 bases between. The sample comes from a study of T-cell reconstitution after alpha-beta-depleted transplantation in children. The material sequenced was PBMCs from the stem cell graft donor, taken from the stem cell graft. The chain employs TRBV30 and TRBJ1-5, with unresolved D. This TCR derives from a human donor who donated a stem cell graft to a child with combined immunodeficiency. CDR3 sequence: CAWSVHRDQPQHF. CDR3 DNA sequence: TGTGCCTGGAGTGTACATCGTGATCAGCCCCAGCATTTT.